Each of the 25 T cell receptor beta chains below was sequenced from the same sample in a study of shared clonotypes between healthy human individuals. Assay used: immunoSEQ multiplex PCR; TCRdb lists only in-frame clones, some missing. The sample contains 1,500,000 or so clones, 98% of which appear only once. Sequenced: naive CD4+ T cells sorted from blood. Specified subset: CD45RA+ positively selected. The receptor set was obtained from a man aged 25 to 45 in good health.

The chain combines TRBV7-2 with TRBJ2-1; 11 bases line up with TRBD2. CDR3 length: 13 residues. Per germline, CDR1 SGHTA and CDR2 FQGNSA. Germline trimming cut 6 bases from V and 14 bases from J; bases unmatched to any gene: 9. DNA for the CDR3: TGTGCCAGCAGTCAAAGTGTAGCGGGAGGGGAGTTCTTC. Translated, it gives CASSQSVAGGEFF. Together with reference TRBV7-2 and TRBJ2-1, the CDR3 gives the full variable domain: GAGVSQSPSNKVTEKGKDVELRCDPISGHTALYWYRQSLGQGLEFLIYFQGNSAPDKSGLPSDRFSAERTGGSVSTLTIQRTQQEDSAVYLCASSQSVAGGEFFGPGTRLTVL.

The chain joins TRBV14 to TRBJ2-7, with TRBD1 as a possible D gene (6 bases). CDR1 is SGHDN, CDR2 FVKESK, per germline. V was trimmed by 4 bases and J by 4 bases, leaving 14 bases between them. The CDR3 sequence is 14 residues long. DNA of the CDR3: TGTGCCAGCAGCCCACTTGGACAGATGTACGAGCAGTACTTC. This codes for CASSPLGQMYEQYF.

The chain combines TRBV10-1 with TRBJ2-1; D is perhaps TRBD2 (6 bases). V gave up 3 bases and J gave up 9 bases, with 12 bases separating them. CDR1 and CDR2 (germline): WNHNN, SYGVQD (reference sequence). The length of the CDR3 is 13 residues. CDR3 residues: CASSDPVSGEQFF. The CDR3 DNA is TGCGCCAGCAGTGACCCGGTTAGCGGTGAGCAGTTCTTC.

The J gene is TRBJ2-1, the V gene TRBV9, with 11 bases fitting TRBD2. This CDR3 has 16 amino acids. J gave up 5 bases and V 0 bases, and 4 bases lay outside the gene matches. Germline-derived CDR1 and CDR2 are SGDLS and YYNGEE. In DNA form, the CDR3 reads TGTGCCAGCAGCGTAGGTCTAGCGGGAGGAAACAATGAGCAGTTCTTC. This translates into CASSVGLAGGNNEQFF.

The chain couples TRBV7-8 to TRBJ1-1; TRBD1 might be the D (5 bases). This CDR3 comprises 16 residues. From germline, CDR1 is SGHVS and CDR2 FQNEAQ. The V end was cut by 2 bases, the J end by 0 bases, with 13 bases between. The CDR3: CASSLIGGKVNTEAFF. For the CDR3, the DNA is TGTGCCAGCAGCTTAATTGGGGGTAAGGTGAACACTGAAGCTTTCTTT.

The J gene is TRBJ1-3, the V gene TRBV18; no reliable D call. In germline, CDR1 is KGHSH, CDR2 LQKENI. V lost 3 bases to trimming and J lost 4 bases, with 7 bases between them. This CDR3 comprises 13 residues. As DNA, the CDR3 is TGTGCCAGCTCACCTACCCTAGGAAACACCATATATTTT. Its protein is CASSPTLGNTIYF.

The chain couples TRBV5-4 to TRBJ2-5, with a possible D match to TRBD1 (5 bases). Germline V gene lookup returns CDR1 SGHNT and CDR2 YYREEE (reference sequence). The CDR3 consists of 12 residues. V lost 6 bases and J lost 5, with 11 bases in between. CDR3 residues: CASKSRAETQYF. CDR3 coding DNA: TGTGCCAGCAAGTCCAGGGCGGAGACCCAGTACTTC. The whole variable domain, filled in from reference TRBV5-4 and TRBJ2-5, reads ETGVTQSPTHLIKTRGQQVTLRCSSQSGHNTVSWYQQALGQGPQFIFQYYREEENGRGNFPPRFSGLQFPNYSSELNVNALELDDSALYLCASKSRAETQYFGPGTRLLVL.

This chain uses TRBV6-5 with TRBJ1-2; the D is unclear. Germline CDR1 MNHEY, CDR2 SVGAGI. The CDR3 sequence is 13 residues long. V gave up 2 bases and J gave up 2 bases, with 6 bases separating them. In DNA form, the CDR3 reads TGTGCCAGCAGTTACGGGGAGAACTATGGCTACACCTTC. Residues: CASSYGENYGYTF.

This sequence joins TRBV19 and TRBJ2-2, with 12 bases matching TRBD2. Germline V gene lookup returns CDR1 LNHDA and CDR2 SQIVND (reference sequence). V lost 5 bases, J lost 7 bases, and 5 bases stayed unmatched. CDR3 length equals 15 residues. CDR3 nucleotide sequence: TGTGCCAGTAGTGGCGGACTAGCGGGACTCGGGGAGCTGTTTTTT. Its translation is CASSGGLAGLGELFF.

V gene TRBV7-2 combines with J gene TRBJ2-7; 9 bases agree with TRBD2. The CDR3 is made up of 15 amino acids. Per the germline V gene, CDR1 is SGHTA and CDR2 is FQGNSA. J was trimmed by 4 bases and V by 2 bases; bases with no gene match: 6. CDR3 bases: TGTGCCAGCAGCTTAATAGCGGGAGTGAGTTACGAGCAGTACTTC. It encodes CASSLIAGVSYEQYF.

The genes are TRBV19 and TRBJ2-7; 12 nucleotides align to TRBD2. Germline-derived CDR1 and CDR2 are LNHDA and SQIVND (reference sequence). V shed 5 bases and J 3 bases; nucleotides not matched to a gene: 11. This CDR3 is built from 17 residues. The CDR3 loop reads CASSRSRLAGENYEQYF. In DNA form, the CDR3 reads TGTGCCAGTAGTCGGTCCCGACTAGCGGGAGAGAACTACGAGCAGTACTTC.

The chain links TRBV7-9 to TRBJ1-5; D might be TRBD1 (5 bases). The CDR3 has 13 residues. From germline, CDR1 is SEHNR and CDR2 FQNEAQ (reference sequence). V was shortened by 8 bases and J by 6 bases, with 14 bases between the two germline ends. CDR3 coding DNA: TGTGCCAGCGCCAGGGAGACGGGTCAGCCCCAGCATTTT. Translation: CASARETGQPQHF.

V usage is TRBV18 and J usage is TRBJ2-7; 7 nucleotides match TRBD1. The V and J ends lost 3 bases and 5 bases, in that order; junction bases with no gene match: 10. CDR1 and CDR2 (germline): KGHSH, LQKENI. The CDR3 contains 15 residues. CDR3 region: CASSPDRVIGNEQYF. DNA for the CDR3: TGTGCCAGCTCACCTGACAGGGTTATCGGGAACGAGCAGTACTTC.

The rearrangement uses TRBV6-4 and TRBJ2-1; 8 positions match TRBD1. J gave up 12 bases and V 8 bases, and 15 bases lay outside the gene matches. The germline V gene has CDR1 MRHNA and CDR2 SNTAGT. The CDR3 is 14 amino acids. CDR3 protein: CASAPATGESGQFF. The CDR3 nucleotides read TGTGCCAGCGCTCCAGCGACAGGGGAATCCGGGCAGTTCTTC.

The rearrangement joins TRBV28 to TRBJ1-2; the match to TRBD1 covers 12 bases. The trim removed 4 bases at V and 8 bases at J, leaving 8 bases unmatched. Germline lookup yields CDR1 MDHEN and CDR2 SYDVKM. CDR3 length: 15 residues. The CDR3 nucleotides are TGTGCCAGCAGTTCAACCGGGACAGGGGGCGCGGGCTACACCTTC. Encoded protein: CASSSTGTGGAGYTF.

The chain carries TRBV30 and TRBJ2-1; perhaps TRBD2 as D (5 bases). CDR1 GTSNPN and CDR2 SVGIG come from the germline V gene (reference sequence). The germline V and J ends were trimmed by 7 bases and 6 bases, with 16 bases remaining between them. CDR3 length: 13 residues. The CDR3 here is CASGFSESNEQFF. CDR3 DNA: TGTGCCTCCGGGTTTAGCGAAAGCAATGAGCAGTTCTTC. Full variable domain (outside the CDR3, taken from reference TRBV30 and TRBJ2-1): SQTIHQWPATLVQPVGSPLSLECTVEGTSNPNLYWYRQAAGRGLQLLFYSVGIGQISSEVPQNLSASRPQDRQFILSSKKLLLSDSGFYLCASGFSESNEQFFGPGTRLTVL.

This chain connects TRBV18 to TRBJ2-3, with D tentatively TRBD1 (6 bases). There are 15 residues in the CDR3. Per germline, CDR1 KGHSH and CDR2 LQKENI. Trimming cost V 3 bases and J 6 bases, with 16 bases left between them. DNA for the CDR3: TGTGCCAGCTCACCGAGACAGGCACCACGGGATACGCAGTATTTT. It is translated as CASSPRQAPRDTQYF. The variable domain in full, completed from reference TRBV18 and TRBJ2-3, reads NAGVMQNPRHLVRRRGQEARLRCSPMKGHSHVYWYRQLPEEGLKFMVYLQKENIIDESGMPKERFSAEFPKEGPSILRIQQVVRGDSAAYFCASSPRQAPRDTQYFGPGTRLTVL.

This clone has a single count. The CDR3 loop reads CASSYQAPSTYEQYF. The CDR3 DNA follows: TGTGCCAGCAGTTACCAGGCGCCGTCGACCTACGAGCAGTACTTC. The chain has TRBV6-6 and TRBJ2-7; D is undetermined. Germline V lookup: CDR1 MNHNY, CDR2 SVGAGI (reference sequence). The CDR3 runs to 15 residues. V was trimmed by 2 bases and J by 2 bases, leaving 13 bases between them.

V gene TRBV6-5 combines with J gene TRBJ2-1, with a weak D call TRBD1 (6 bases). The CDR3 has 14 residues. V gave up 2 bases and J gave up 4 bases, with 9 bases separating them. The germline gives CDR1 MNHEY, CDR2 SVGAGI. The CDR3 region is CASSYPDRYNEQFF. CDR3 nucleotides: TGTGCCAGCAGTTACCCGGACAGATACAATGAGCAGTTCTTC.

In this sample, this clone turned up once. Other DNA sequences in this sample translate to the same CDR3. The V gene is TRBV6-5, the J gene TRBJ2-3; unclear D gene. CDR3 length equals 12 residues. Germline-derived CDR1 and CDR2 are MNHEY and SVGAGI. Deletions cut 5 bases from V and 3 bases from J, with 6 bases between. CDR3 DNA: TGTGCCAGCAGTCGAAGTACAGATACGCAGTATTTT. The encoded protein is CASSRSTDTQYF.

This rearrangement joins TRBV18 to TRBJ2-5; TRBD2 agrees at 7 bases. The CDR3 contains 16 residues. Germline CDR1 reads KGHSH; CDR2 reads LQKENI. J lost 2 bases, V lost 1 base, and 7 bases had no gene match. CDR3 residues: CASSPRLAGTQETQYF. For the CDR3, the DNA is TGTGCCAGCTCACCACGGTTAGCGGGTACTCAAGAGACCCAGTACTTC.

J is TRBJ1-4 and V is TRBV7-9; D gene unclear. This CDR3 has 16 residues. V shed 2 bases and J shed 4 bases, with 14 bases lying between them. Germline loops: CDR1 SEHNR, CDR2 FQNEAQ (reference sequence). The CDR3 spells CASSLSVAGVNEKLFF. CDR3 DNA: TGTGCCAGCAGCTTATCGGTTGCGGGAGTTAATGAAAAACTGTTTTTT.

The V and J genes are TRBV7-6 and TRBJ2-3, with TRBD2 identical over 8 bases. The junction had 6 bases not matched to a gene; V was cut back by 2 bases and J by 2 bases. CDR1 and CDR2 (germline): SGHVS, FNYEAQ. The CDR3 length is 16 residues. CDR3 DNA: TGTGCCAGCAGCTTAAGTGGACTAGCCGTCACAGATACGCAGTATTTT. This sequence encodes CASSLSGLAVTDTQYF.

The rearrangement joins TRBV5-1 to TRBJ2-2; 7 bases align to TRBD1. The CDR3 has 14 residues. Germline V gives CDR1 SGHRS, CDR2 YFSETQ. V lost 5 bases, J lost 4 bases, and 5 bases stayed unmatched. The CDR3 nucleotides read TGCGCCAGCAGTCATGACAGGGCCACCGGGGAGCTGTTTTTT. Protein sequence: CASSHDRATGELFF.

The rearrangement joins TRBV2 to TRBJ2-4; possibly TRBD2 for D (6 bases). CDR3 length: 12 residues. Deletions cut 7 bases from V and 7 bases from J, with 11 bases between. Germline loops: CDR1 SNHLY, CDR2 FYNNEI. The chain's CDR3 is CASMAGTNIQYF. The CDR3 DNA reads TGTGCCAGCATGGCGGGGACGAACATTCAGTACTTC.